The sequence of this TCR beta chain was determined in a study of CD8+ T cells in alopecia areata. It was cDNA, reverse transcribed from extracted RNA, that served as the sequencing template. Sequencing used immunoSEQ multiplex PCR; TCRdb keeps in-frame clones, though not all of them. The data show about 210,000 clones, less than 50% seen once. Described treatment: oral pan-JAK inhibitor, 5-10 mg twice daily. This clonotype was obtained from a human donor with alopecia areata. This specimen was CD4+ T cells sorted from blood, taken at approximately week 37, from a patient treated with tofacitinib.

The CDR3 reads CASSPRLHSYEQYF. The CDR3 DNA reads as TGTGCCAGCAGCCCACGACTCCACTCCTACGAGCAGTACTTC. The chain joins TRBV4-2 to TRBJ2-7; D is ambiguous. The CDR3 is 14 amino acids. Germline values: CDR1 LGHNA, CDR2 YNFKEQ. Trimming left V 4 bases short and J 0 bases short, with 10 bases between.